Listed below are T cell receptor beta chains from one sample, sequenced in a study of memory CD4+ T cells and cytomegalovirus serostatus. Profiling relied on immunoSEQ multiplex PCR, and the TCRdb table lists in-frame clones only, not all of them. This table has 58,000 or so clones, 70% to 80% appearing once. Sample: memory CD4+ T cells from blood. The receptors shown here come from an adult in good health and CMV-seropositive. Each CDR3 is given with its conserved first and last residue. The D gene is left open where the match is weak. Expanded clones get a size class; other rows say once, few or many, or leave the size out.

V gene: TRBV2
clone size: .
D gene: .
J gene: TRBJ1-3
CDR3 DNA: TGTGCCAGCACCATGGACTCTGGAAACACCATATATTTT
CDR3 protein: CASTMDSGNTIYF

V gene: TRBV5-4
clone size: .
D gene: .
J gene: TRBJ2-3
CDR3 DNA: TGTGCCAGCAGCTTGGTGCTAGGACACACAGATACGCAGTATTTT
CDR3 protein: CASSLVLGHTDTQYF

V gene: TRBV6-1
clone size: .
D gene: .
J gene: TRBJ2-5
CDR3 DNA: TGTGCCAGCCGATATAACGGAGGTTGGGGGGAGACCCAGTACTTC
CDR3 protein: CASRYNGGWGETQYF

V gene: TRBV5-1
clone size: .
D gene: .
J gene: TRBJ1-2
CDR3 DNA: TGCGCCAGCAGCTTGGCTACGACAGAAGCAGGCTACACCTTC
CDR3 protein: CASSLATTEAGYTF

V gene: TRBV9
clone size: .
D gene: .
J gene: TRBJ2-2
CDR3 DNA: TGTGCCAGCAGCGTAGGCGGGAACACCGGGGAGCTGTTTTTT
CDR3 protein: CASSVGGNTGELFF

V gene: TRBV19
clone size: .
D gene: .
J gene: TRBJ2-4
CDR3 DNA: TGTGCCAGTAGTATATCATTCGACAAACTTCAGTACTTC
CDR3 protein: CASSISFDKLQYF

V gene: TRBV27
clone size: .
D gene: TRBD2
J gene: TRBJ2-4
CDR3 DNA: TGTGCCAGCAGTTTCAAGCGGGAGCGGGAGAACATTCAGTACTTC
CDR3 protein: CASSFKRERENIQYF

V gene: TRBV28
clone size: .
D gene: TRBD1
J gene: TRBJ2-1
CDR3 DNA: TGTGCCAGCAGAGGAACGGACAGGGCCTTCTTC
CDR3 protein: CASRGTDRAFF

V gene: TRBV7-3
clone size: few
D gene: TRBD2
J gene: TRBJ2-1
CDR3 DNA: TGTGCCAGCAGCTTAAGATCCCCAGCGGGAGGGAACAATGAGCAGTTCTTC
CDR3 protein: CASSLRSPAGGNNEQFF

V gene: TRBV5-1
clone size: few
D gene: .
J gene: TRBJ2-6
CDR3 DNA: TGCGCCAGCAGCTTGGACGGTGGCTCTGGGGCCAACGTCCTGACTTTC
CDR3 protein: CASSLDGGSGANVLTF

V gene: TRBV6-6
clone size: .
D gene: .
J gene: TRBJ1-2
CDR3 DNA: TGTGCCAGCAGTTACAAGGGGACGGATGATGGCTACACCTTC
CDR3 protein: CASSYKGTDDGYTF

V gene: TRBV5-4
clone size: .
D gene: TRBD1
J gene: TRBJ2-1
CDR3 DNA: TGTGCCAGCAGCTTGATCGGACAGGCGCGTTATGAGCAGTTCTTC
CDR3 protein: CASSLIGQARYEQFF

V gene: TRBV5-4
clone size: .
D gene: TRBD2
J gene: TRBJ2-1
CDR3 DNA: TGTGCCAGCAGCGGGAGGACTAGCGGGGACGGGGGGCAGTTCTTC
CDR3 protein: CASSGRTSGDGGQFF

V gene: TRBV5-4
clone size: .
D gene: .
J gene: TRBJ2-3
CDR3 DNA: TGTGCCAGCAGCCGTCCGGACTACGCGGGGGATACGCAGTATTTT
CDR3 protein: CASSRPDYAGDTQYF

V gene: TRBV5-1
clone size: .
D gene: TRBD2
J gene: TRBJ2-3
CDR3 DNA: TGCGCCAGCAGCTTCCCTAGCGGTCATAATAAGGAAGATACGCAGTATTTT
CDR3 protein: CASSFPSGHNKEDTQYF

V gene: TRBV18
clone size: .
D gene: .
J gene: TRBJ1-5
CDR3 DNA: TGTGCCAGCTCATTTTGGGGGCCGGAGAGCAATCAGCCCCAGCATTTT
CDR3 protein: CASSFWGPESNQPQHF

V gene: TRBV4-3
clone size: .
D gene: .
J gene: TRBJ2-3
CDR3 DNA: TGCGCCAGCAGCCAGGAGTCCTCTTTTACAGATACGCAGTATTTT
CDR3 protein: CASSQESSFTDTQYF

V gene: TRBV7-9
clone size: .
D gene: .
J gene: TRBJ1-2
CDR3 DNA: TGTGCCAGCAGCTTAGAAGCTTATGGCTACACCTTC
CDR3 protein: CASSLEAYGYTF

V gene: TRBV6-5
clone size: .
D gene: .
J gene: TRBJ2-3
CDR3 DNA: TGTGCCAGCAGTTCCACAGATACGCAGTATTTT
CDR3 protein: CASSSTDTQYF

V gene: TRBV25-1
clone size: few
D gene: .
J gene: TRBJ2-1
CDR3 DNA: TGTGCCAGCAGGGATTGGGGAAGAAAGGGACAGTTCTTC
CDR3 protein: CASRDWGRKGQFF

V gene: TRBV29-1
clone size: few
D gene: TRBD1
J gene: TRBJ1-1
CDR3 DNA: TGCAGCGCGGGACAGTGGGGAAACACTGAAGCTTTCTTT
CDR3 protein: CSAGQWGNTEAFF

V gene: TRBV27
clone size: .
D gene: TRBD1
J gene: TRBJ1-5
CDR3 DNA: TGTGCCAGCAGAACCGGGACAGGGACTTCTGGTAGCAATCAGCCCCAGCATTTT
CDR3 protein: CASRTGTGTSGSNQPQHF

V gene: TRBV6-5
clone size: few
D gene: .
J gene: TRBJ2-1
CDR3 DNA: TGTGCCAGTGCCGGAGGACTCCACAATGAGCAGTTCTTC
CDR3 protein: CASAGGLHNEQFF

V gene: TRBV29-1
clone size: .
D gene: .
J gene: TRBJ1-2
CDR3 DNA: TGCAGCGTCGGGGCCTCTGATGGCTACACCTTC
CDR3 protein: CSVGASDGYTF

V gene: TRBV18
clone size: once
D gene: .
J gene: TRBJ1-4
CDR3 DNA: TGTGCCAGCTCACCAGGAGACGGAAGTGAAAAACTGTTTTTT
CDR3 protein: CASSPGDGSEKLFF

V gene: TRBV11-2
clone size: once
D gene: .
J gene: TRBJ1-1
CDR3 DNA: TGTGCCAGCAGCTTAGATCCGGCGGGGGGAGCTTTCTTT
CDR3 protein: CASSLDPAGGAFF

V gene: TRBV5-6
clone size: few
D gene: .
J gene: TRBJ1-2
CDR3 DNA: TGTGCCAGCAGCAATGGGGTGTCAGTTGGTGGCTACACCTTC
CDR3 protein: CASSNGVSVGGYTF

V gene: TRBV28
clone size: few
D gene: .
J gene: TRBJ2-2
CDR3 DNA: TGTGCCAGCAGTTTCAGACACACCGGGGAGCTGTTTTTT
CDR3 protein: CASSFRHTGELFF

V gene: TRBV4-3
clone size: .
D gene: .
J gene: TRBJ2-1
CDR3 DNA: TGCGCCAGCAGCGGGCGGGGATACAATGAGCAGTTCTTC
CDR3 protein: CASSGRGYNEQFF

V gene: TRBV28
clone size: .
D gene: TRBD2
J gene: TRBJ2-3
CDR3 DNA: TGTGCCAGCAAAGTAGCGGGAGGCCAAGATACGCAGTATTTT
CDR3 protein: CASKVAGGQDTQYF

V gene: TRBV2
clone size: .
D gene: .
J gene: TRBJ1-5
CDR3 DNA: TGTGCCCCGACCAGCGGGGGCAATCAGCCCCAGCATTTT
CDR3 protein: CAPTSGGNQPQHF

V gene: TRBV7-2
clone size: .
D gene: TRBD2
J gene: TRBJ2-1
CDR3 DNA: TGTGCCAGCAGCTTAGATCGAGGCGGGAGGACCTACAATGAGCAGTTCTTC
CDR3 protein: CASSLDRGGRTYNEQFF

V gene: TRBV11-2
clone size: .
D gene: .
J gene: TRBJ2-2
CDR3 DNA: TGTGCCAGCAGCCCCAGGGGTGGGACTAAAAACACCGGGGAGCTGTTTTTT
CDR3 protein: CASSPRGGTKNTGELFF